The source of this T cell receptor (beta chain) is a study of blood T cell repertoires in COVID-19. Background on the study: Whether acute or convalescent, the COVID-19 samples came from the United States, Italy and Spain.

The germline gives CDR1 SNHLY, CDR2 FYNNEI. The CDR3 contains 12 residues. A note on this clone: Germline is not matched at one junction end, which may reflect a read error.

Per the original methods: Amplification from reference gene primers served as the basis for estimated nucleated cell counts. Sequenced by immunoSEQ multiplex PCR; TCRdb stores in-frame clones only, minus some. D and trimming were read from the DNA, whereas the V and J calls and clone size are those reported in that table. The sample lists 79,000 or so clones, approximately 86% seen once, with 18% in the top ten. J is TRBJ2-2 and V is TRBV2, with D perhaps matching TRBD2 (5 bases). This TCR derives from a human donor in a cohort sampled during active COVID-19. Sequences were obtained from peripheral blood. CDR3 loop: CASRGYTGEPFF. The CDR3 nucleotides are TGTGCCAGCAGAGGTTACACCGGGGAGCCGTTTTTT.